This T cell receptor (beta chain) was captured by sequencing in a study of T cell changes during pregnancy in multiple sclerosis. Germline assignment: CDR1 LNHDA and CDR2 SQIVND (reference sequence). The CDR3 spans 13 residues. Deletions cut 5 bases from V and 6 bases from J, with 12 bases between. TCRdb's table, derived via immunoSEQ multiplex PCR, lists solely in-frame clones and lacks some. The table shows 40,000 to 55,000 clones, with roughly 87% occurring only once. The V and J genes are TRBV19 and TRBJ2-3; D perhaps matches TRBD2 (6 bases). This sequence originates from a female donor with multiple sclerosis, enrolled in a pregnancy study. Here the sequenced sample was CD4+ T cells from peripheral blood mononuclear cells, taken after pregnancy. The CDR3 nucleotides are TGTGCCAGTAGTGCGGGGTTAGCGGATACGCAGTATTTT. It translates to CASSAGLADTQYF.